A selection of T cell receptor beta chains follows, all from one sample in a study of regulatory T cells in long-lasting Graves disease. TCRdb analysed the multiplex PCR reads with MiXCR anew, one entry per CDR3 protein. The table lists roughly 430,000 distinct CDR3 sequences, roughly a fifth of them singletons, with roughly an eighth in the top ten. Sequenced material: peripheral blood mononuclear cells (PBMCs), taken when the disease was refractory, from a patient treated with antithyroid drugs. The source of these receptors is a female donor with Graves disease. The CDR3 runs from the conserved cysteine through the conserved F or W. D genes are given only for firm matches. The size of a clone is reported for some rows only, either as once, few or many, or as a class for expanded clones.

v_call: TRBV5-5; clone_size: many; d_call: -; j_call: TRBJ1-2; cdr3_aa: CASSRGDNYGYTF; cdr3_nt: TGTGCCAGCAGTCGGGGAGATAACTATGGCTACACCTTC
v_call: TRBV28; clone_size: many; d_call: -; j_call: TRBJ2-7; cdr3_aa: CASSLLRGRNEQYF; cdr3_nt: TGTGCCAGCAGTTTACTCCGGGGGCGTAACGAGCAGTACTTC
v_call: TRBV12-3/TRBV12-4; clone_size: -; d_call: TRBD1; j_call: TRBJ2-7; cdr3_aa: CASRGGTGSYEQYF; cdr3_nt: TGTGCCAGCAGAGGGGGGACAGGCTCCTACGAGCAGTACTTC
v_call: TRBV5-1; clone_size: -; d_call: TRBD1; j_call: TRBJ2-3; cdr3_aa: CASSPGTGGPDTQYF; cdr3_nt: TGCGCCAGCAGCCCCGGGACAGGGGGGCCAGATACGCAGTATTTT
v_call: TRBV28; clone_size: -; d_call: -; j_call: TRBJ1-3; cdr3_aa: CASSSLSEGSSGNTIYF; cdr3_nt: TGTGCCAGCAGCTCGCTTAGTGAGGGATCCTCTGGAAACACCATATATTTT
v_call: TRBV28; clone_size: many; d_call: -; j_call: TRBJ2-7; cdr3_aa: CASNPISISYEQYF; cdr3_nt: TGTGCCAGCAATCCTATTTCCATATCCTACGAGCAGTACTTC
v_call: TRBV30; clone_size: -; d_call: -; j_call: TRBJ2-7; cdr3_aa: CAWSVPGGGSYEQYF; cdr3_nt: TGTGCCTGGAGTGTACCCGGAGGGGGCTCCTACGAGCAGTACTTC
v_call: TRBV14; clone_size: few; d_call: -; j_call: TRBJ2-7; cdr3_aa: CASSVQGWGYEQYF; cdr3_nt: TGTGCCAGCAGCGTACAGGGTTGGGGCTACGAGCAGTACTTC
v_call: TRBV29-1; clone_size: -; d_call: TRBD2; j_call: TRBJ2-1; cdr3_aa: CSGGVAGGPPEQFF; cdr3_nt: TGCAGCGGGGGGGTAGCGGGAGGGCCACCTGAGCAGTTCTTC
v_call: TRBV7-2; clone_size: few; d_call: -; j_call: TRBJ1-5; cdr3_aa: CASSLVAGSVPQHF; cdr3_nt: TGTGCCAGCAGCTTAGTGGCAGGGAGTGTGCCCCAGCATTTT
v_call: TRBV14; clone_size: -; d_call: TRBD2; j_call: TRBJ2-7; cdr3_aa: CASSQEAGGAAYEQYF; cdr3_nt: TGTGCCAGCAGCCAAGAGGCGGGAGGAGCAGCCTACGAGCAGTACTTC
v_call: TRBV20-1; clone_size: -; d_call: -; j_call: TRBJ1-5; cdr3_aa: CSARVTGPQPQHF; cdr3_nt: TGCAGTGCTAGAGTTACAGGGCCTCAGCCCCAGCATTTT
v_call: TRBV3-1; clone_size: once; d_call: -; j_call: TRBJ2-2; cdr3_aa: CASSQESGTTTGELFF; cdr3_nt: TGTGCCAGCAGCCAAGAATCAGGGACGACCACCGGGGAGCTGTTTTTT
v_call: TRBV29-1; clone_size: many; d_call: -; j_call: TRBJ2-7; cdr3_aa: CSVEDRTSNEQYF; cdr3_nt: TGCAGCGTTGAAGATCGGACGAGCAACGAGCAGTACTTC
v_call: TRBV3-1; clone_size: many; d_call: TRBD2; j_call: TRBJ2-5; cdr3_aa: CASSQGDPGLAGWETQYF; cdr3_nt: TGTGCCAGCAGCCAAGGGGATCCGGGACTAGCGGGTTGGGAGACCCAGTACTTC
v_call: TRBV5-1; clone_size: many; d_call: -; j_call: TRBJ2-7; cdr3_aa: CASSLQGASHEQYF; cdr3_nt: TGCGCCAGCAGCTTACAGGGAGCGTCCCACGAGCAGTACTTC
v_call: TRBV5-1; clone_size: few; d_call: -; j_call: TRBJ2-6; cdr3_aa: CASSSNLGLKSGANVLTF; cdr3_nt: TGCGCCAGCAGCTCCAACCTGGGGCTGAAGTCTGGGGCCAACGTCCTGACTTTC
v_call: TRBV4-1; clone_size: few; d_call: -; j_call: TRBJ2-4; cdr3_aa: CASSQERGTLDIQYF; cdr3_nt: TGCGCCAGCAGCCAAGAACGGGGGACGCTAGACATTCAGTACTTC
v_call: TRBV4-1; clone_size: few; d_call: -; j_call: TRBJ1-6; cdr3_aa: CASSQVGTDNSPLHF; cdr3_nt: TGCGCCAGCAGCCAAGTAGGCACGGATAATTCACCCCTCCACTTT
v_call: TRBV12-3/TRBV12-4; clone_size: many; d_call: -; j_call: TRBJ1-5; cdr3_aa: CASSERNQPQHF; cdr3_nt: TGTGCCAGCAGTGAACGAAATCAGCCCCAGCATTTT
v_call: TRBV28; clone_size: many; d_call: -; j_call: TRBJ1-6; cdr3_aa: CASTPNNSPLHF; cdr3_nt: TGTGCCAGCACACCTAATAATTCACCCCTCCACTTT
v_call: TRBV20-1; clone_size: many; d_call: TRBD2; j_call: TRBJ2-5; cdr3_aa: CSGLELAGGPGQETQYF; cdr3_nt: TGCAGTGGGCTAGAATTAGCGGGAGGGCCCGGCCAAGAGACCCAGTACTTC
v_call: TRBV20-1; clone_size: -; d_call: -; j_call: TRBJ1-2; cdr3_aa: CSARDEVGDYGYTF; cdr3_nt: TGCAGTGCTAGAGATGAGGTCGGCGACTATGGCTACACCTTC
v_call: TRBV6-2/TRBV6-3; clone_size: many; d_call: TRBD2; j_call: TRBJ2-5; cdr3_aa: CASSYIRLAGGRETQYF; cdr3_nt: TGTGCCAGCAGTTACATCCGGCTAGCGGGAGGTCGGGAGACCCAGTACTTC
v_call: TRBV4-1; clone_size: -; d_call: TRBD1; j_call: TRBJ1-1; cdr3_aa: CASSLSGTGFWSTEAFF; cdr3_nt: TGCGCCAGCAGCCTAAGCGGGACAGGGTTTTGGAGCACTGAAGCTTTCTTT
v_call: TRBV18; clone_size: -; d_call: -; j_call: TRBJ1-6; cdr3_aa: CASSSTDLGASF; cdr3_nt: TGTGCCAGCTCATCGACAGACCTTGGAGCTTCCTTT
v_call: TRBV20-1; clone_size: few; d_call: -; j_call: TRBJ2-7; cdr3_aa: CSASGETRQYF; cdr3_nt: TGCAGTGCTAGCGGGGAAACGCGGCAGTACTTC
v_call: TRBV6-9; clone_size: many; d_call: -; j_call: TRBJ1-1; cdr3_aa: CASSSWGRDTEAFF; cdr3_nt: TGTGCCAGCAGTTCCTGGGGCCGGGACACTGAAGCTTTCTTT
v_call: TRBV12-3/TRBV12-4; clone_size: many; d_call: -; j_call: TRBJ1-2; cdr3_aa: CASSLRPGSHTGYTF; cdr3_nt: TGTGCCAGCAGTTTAAGGCCAGGGTCGCATACGGGCTACACCTTC
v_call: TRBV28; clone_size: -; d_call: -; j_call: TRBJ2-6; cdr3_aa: CASNNSPGAGANVLTF; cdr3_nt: TGTGCCAGCAACAACTCTCCAGGGGCTGGGGCCAACGTCCTGACTTTC
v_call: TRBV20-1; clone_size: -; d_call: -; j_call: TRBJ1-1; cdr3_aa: CSARNNYRSRTEAFF; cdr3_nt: TGCAGTGCTAGAAATAACTACAGATCCCGCACTGAAGCTTTCTTT
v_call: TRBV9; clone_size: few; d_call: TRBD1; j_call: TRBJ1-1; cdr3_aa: CASSSRGWDTEAFF; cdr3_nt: TGTGCCAGCAGCAGCAGGGGGTGGGACACTGAAGCTTTCTTT
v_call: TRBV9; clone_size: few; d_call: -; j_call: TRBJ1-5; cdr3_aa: CASSPGLQNQPQHF; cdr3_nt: TGTGCCAGCAGCCCGGGACTCCAGAATCAGCCCCAGCATTTT
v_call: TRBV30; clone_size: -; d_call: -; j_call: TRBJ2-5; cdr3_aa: CACTIRGSQETQYF; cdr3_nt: TGTGCCTGCACTATTAGAGGATCACAAGAGACCCAGTACTTC
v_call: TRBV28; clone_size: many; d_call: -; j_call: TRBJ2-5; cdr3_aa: CASSLSPPQETQYF; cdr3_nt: TGTGCCAGCAGTTTATCCCCCCCCCAAGAGACCCAGTACTTC
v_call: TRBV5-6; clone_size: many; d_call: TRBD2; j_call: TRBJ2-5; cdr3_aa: CASIIGLAGKETQYF; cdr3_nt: TGTGCCAGCATCATAGGACTAGCGGGTAAAGAGACCCAGTACTTC
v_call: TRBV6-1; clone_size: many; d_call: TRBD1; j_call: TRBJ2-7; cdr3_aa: CASRRDRVSYEQYF; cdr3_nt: TGTGCCAGCAGGCGGGACAGGGTATCCTACGAGCAGTACTTC
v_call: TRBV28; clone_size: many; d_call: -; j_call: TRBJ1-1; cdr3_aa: CASSLSNTEAFF; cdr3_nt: TGTGCCAGCAGTTTAAGCAACACTGAAGCTTTCTTT
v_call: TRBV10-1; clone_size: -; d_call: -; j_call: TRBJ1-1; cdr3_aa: CASRRRGYLRMNTEAFF; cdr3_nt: TGCGCCAGCAGAAGGAGGGGTTACCTTCGGATGAACACTGAAGCTTTCTTT
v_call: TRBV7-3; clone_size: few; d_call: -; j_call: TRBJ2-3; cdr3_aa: CASSTGPRNTDTQYF; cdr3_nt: TGTGCCAGCAGCACAGGACCGCGGAACACAGATACGCAGTATTTT
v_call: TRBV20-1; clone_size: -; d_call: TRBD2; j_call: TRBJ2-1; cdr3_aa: CSASGRFSYNEQFF; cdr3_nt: TGCAGTGCTAGCGGGAGGTTCTCCTACAATGAGCAGTTCTTC
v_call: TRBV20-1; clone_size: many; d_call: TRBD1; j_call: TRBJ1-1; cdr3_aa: CSATDTRGRGTEAFF; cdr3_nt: TGCAGTGCTACCGACACCAGGGGGCGTGGGACTGAAGCTTTCTTT
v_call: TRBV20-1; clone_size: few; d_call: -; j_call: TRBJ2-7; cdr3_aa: CSARDSIAVRSYEQYF; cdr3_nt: TGCAGTGCTAGAGATTCCATAGCGGTACGCTCCTACGAGCAGTACTTC
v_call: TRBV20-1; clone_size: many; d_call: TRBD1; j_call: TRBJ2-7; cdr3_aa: CSPGQGSYEQYF; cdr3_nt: TGCAGCCCAGGACAGGGATCCTACGAGCAGTACTTC
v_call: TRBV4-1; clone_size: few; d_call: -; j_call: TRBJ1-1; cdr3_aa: CASSRLQDRGTEAFF; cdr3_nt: TGCGCCAGCAGCCGTTTACAGGATAGGGGCACTGAAGCTTTCTTT